What follows is one TCR beta chain and its context. No cognate antigen has been identified for it. Nothing much larger sits one base from this clone, and base qualities are not available. This sample is part of a study of cytomegalovirus exposure and HLA in healthy donors (TCRdb year 2017). At the level of the whole study: In an earlier analysis of 550 to 750 of the donors, 250 to 350 Gb of sequence data and approximately 100 million unique TCR beta sequences from 150 million to 200 million T cells were reported. About 280 gigabases of sequencing data and some 85 million unique TCR sequences were included in an early release covering around 600 HLA-typed donors. The genetic ancestry cluster associated with self-reported Caucasian donors included roughly 84% of the 300 to 450 genotyped donors. The study aimed to test whether cataloging public T cell receptors could reveal signatures of past pathogen exposure. The study used immunosequencing to profile the T cell repertoires of 600 to 850 subjects and linked those repertoires to cytomegalovirus serostatus. Besides the first cohort of approximately 670 subjects, a separate validation cohort made up of over a hundred different subjects was used. To predict cytomegalovirus infection status, the study brought together high-throughput TCR immunosequencing, statistical association of individual TCRs with disease status, and machine learning. A later analysis re-examined previously published TCR beta repertoires from 610 or so donors and added high-resolution HLA genotyping to investigate patterns of TCR occurrence. Rather than drawing on any new phenotypic data, the later analysis identified candidate immune exposures from TCR beta sequences and the way those sequences occurred across donors. An earlier analysis of several hundred of the donors used high-throughput TCR beta sequencing to judge whether each TCR beta V gene segment behaved as functional or pseudogenic. Alongside the repertoire data, information on donor age, sex, ethnicity and CMV serostatus was compiled. In a later genetic analysis, genome-wide SNP genotypes for 398 of the 666 donors were used, and that subset was treated as a discovery cohort. All discovery cohort repertoires had been generated on a single sequencing platform. Class I and class II HLA loci were covered by the typing at four-digit resolution. The number of typed donors differed by locus: about 620-640 for A, B, C, DRB1 and DQB1; some 500 for DQA1; approximately 600 for DPA1; and roughly 470 for DPB1. Several DR-DQ haplotypes were handled as single units for association and clustering, since linkage in the cohort was strong. Across some 400 genotyped donors of the cohort, an average of about 240,000 unique TCR beta nucleotide sequences per donor were sequenced, and roughly 18% of those sequences were non-productive.

CDR1 and CDR2 were assigned from the germline V gene as ENHRY and SYGVKD. For this chain, trimming is 9 bases at the V end and 7 bases at the J end, and the number of junction bases without a gene match is 4. The CDR3 starts with the cysteine, ends with the phenylalanine, and has 13 residues. Only CDR3 DNA is held: 39 bases, read in frame from base 1. The cohort was made up of approximately 670 healthy bone marrow donors. All cohort members were sampled while nominally healthy, although unrecorded immune exposures were likely present. The donor tested CMV seronegative, placing the donor among the 350 to 400 seronegative members of the cohort. Each donor provided a peripheral blood sample, and peripheral blood mononuclear cells were used for TCR beta sequencing. Genomic DNA extraction from the blood cell samples was performed with the Qiagen DNeasy Blood Extraction Kit. Library prep was done by the immunoSEQ multiplex PCR assay. A mixture of 60 forward primers for TCR Vbeta segments and 13 reverse primers for TCR Jbeta segments was used in the multiplex PCR. A multiplex PCR assay on genomic DNA amplified the CDR3 region of rearranged TCR beta genes. Amplified TCR beta libraries were sequenced as 87-base-pair reads on the Illumina HiSeq System. As for how the authors treated the data: A later analysis tallied 75 million to 95 million unique TCR beta chains across the 666 repertoires, and about 10 million of those chains were shared by two or more donors. To remove PCR and sequencing errors, raw reads were error-corrected and collapsed into unique sequences using a nearest-neighbor algorithm that merged closely related sequences. To assign V, D and J gene segments, CDR3 sequences were aligned to IMGT reference sequences. For a sequence to be retained, a match of at least six nucleotides was required to both a V gene segment and a J gene segment. Rearrangements were classified as productive when the CDR3 lacked stop codons and remained in frame with V and J, and all other rearrangements were classified as non-productive. Following IMGT convention, CDR3 was defined as the stretch from the second conserved V-encoded cysteine to the conserved J-encoded phenylalanine. The earlier analysis of 587 of the donors excluded sequences that lacked an unambiguous match to a single V gene segment. An earlier analysis of approximately 590 of the donors classified V segments as functional when productive rearrangements were above 56.7% and as segregating when the standard deviation between donors was above 5%. A statistical classification framework was built to diagnose cytomegalovirus status from the catalog of TCR beta chain sequences. V and J gene assignment, in a later analysis, came from comparing TCR nucleotide sequences with IMGT/GENE-DB human TR gene sequences. The TCRdist pipeline was used in a later analysis to assign CDR3 sequences and most-parsimonious VDJ recombination scenarios. In a later analysis, each TCR beta chain was defined by its CDR3 amino acid sequence together with its V-gene family, and reads without a unique V-gene family were excluded. As a way to deal with suspected cross-contamination and a sequencing artifact, a later analysis dropped approximately 570 nucleotide sequences that were highly shared and had low generation probability. A later analysis calculated a clonal expansion index for each public chain from normalized within-repertoire ranks of inferred template counts. In a later analysis, generation probabilities were computed using a VDJ recombination model fitted to out-of-frame rearrangements, and the results were checked against IGoR. A later analysis scored TCR-TCR, TCR-HLA and TCR-CMV co-occurrence with hypergeometric tests, applying a repertoire-size bias correction to TCR pairs. In a later analysis, false discovery rates were estimated by permuting HLA or CMV assignments 20 times. In a later analysis, co-occurring TCRs were grouped using DBSCAN, with TCRdist sequence similarity added in when clustering inside HLA-allele-positive subsets. Repertoires with fewer than 30,000 or more than 120,000 public chains were left out of co-occurrence clustering, as were a few repertoires with anomalous nucleotide sharing. TCRdb took over this immuneACCESS table, retaining in-frame rearrangements with V and J assigned. Such tables are incomplete; in checked studies, under half of the missing clones stem from an unresolved V gene, and the remainder is unexplained. V and J calls plus clone size are reproduced from that table; the DNA served to infer D and trimming. The sample contains roughly 200,000 clones, approximately 81% of them found a single time. Approximately 2.9% of the sample belongs to the ten largest clones.

General study outcomes and caveats: Compared with equally common non-associated chains, HLA-associated TCR beta chains in a later analysis were more clonally expanded and had lower generation probabilities. In a later genetic analysis, a missense DCLRE1C variant was associated with V-gene and J-gene trimming of TCR beta chains, and the association was replicated in an independent cohort. Specific HLA alleles were associated with around 18,000 TCR beta sequences at a false discovery rate of 0.05 in a later analysis. A total of 150 to 200 TCR beta chains were listed by the study as associated with cytomegalovirus. In a later analysis, several top co-occurrence clusters were reported to appear linked to parvovirus B19, influenza, CMV and Epstein-Barr virus. Sequencing depth was assumed to be roughly uniform across donors in the presence/absence analyses, though that assumption may not hold. A cluster of highly shared sequence variants was judged likely to represent a technical artifact of the sequencing pipeline. Most TCR sequences were seen in very few donors, while some public TCRs were found in many individuals. CMV serostatus was the only immune exposure information available for the cohort. The classifier was reported to diagnose cytomegalovirus status with high specificity and sensitivity in both the original cohort and the validation cohort. Because counts were too low, some 17 rarely observed V segments, including chromosome 9 orphons, were left out of the earlier analysis of 500 to 650 of the donors. This cohort had only TCR beta chains sequenced, and the lack of alpha or paired-chain data limited which features could be detected. Because some donors lacked HLA typing at each locus, the association tests relied only on the typed subset. According to a later analysis, TCR association rates differed among HLA loci, with DRB1 alleles showing the most associated TCRs and HLA-C alleles showing the fewest. A further reported finding was that TCR beta sequences accurately predicted the HLA-A and HLA-B alleles for most subjects in the first cohort. An earlier analysis of approximately 530 of the donors showed that most TCR beta V segments appeared in productive rearrangements either about 90% or about 30% of the time, which broadly matched IMGT annotations. When HLA alleles, especially DR and DQ, strongly co-occurred, TCR associations were difficult to assign to individual alleles. In a later genetic analysis, fewer N-insertions in productive TCRs were reported among donors in an Asian-associated ancestry cluster than the roughly 640-donor mean. Some IMGT-functional V segments, including TRBV6-2 and TRBV6-3, could not be distinguished by the 87-base-pair reads and were therefore excluded. Correlated functional status among segregating V segments might be attributable to linkage disequilibrium, but an unknown experimental factor could not be ruled out. It was suggested by the authors that the approach could potentially be generalized to other disease states and immunological phenotypes. In vitro tests confirmed that a few of the cytomegalovirus-associated TCR beta chains recognize cytomegalovirus antigens. Most CMV-associated TCR beta chains appeared to be HLA-restricted in a later analysis, and the HLA associations seemed to be driven largely by CMV exposure.

The sample was PBMCs. The V and J segments used are TRBV10-3 and TRBJ1-6; TRBD1 aligns with 9 central bases. This sequence was found in a man aged 25-45 years in good health and CMV-seronegative. In nucleotide form, the sequence is TGTGCCATTGGGACAGGGACGAATTCACCCCTCCACTTT. This encodes CAIGTGTNSPLHF.